This entry lists 26 T cell receptor beta chains sequenced from one sample in a study of blood T cell repertoires in COVID-19. Clones were read by immunoSEQ multiplex PCR, and TCRdb kept only the in-frame ones, dropping some. The repertoire holds roughly 36,000 clones, over 85% seen once, with 3.5% to 4.5% in the top ten. The source material was peripheral blood. The receptors here all came from a human donor with active COVID-19. The donor label of this sample is uncertain.

This clone has just one count. This chain links TRBV6-5 with TRBJ2-1; TRBD2 matches 8 bases. CDR1 and CDR2 from the germline V gene are MNHEY and SVGAGI. Trimming took 6 bases from V and 9 from J; bases not matched to a gene: 13. The CDR3 loop spans 15 amino acids. DNA of the CDR3: TGTGCCAGCAGCCTGGGACTAGGTCGGGTGGGTGAGCAGTTCTTC. It yields the protein CASSLGLGRVGEQFF.

V is TRBV11-3 and J is TRBJ2-1; TRBD2 might be the D (7 bases). V shed 1 base and J shed 1 base, with 14 bases lying between them. Looked up from germline, CDR1 is SGHNT and CDR2 is YENEEA. The CDR3 loop spans 17 amino acids. The CDR3 protein is CASSLGEGVPSYNEQFF. The CDR3 nucleotides read TGTGCCAGCAGCTTAGGGGAGGGGGTCCCTTCCTACAATGAGCAGTTCTTC.

The chain recombines TRBV2 with TRBJ1-5; D is undetermined. The germline V gene has CDR1 SNHLY and CDR2 FYNNEI. The CDR3 is 12 residues long. Trimming took off 4 bases at V and 1 base at J, with 2 bases between the two ends. CDR3 residues: CASSVSNQPQHF. CDR3 nucleotides: TGTGCCAGCAGTGTAAGCAATCAGCCCCAGCATTTT.

The chain links TRBV28 to TRBJ2-7; 9 bases line up with TRBD2. The CDR3 consists of 14 residues. The V segment lost 6 bases and the J segment 5 bases; nucleotides outside the gene matches: 8. Germline V gene lookup returns CDR1 MDHEN and CDR2 SYDVKM. CDR3 region: CASRSGTSIHEQYF. The CDR3 coding sequence is TGTGCCAGCAGATCCGGGACTAGCATCCACGAGCAGTACTTC.

This clone showed up just once. The chain joins TRBV5-4 to TRBJ1-3; D possibly corresponds to TRBD1 (6 bases). CDR3 length: 14 residues. The V end was cut by 0 bases, the J end by 4 bases, with 8 bases between. Germline CDR1 and CDR2: SGHNT and YYREEE (reference sequence). CDR3 residues: CASSLGDNGNTIYF. For the CDR3, the DNA is TGTGCCAGCAGCTTGGGGGACAACGGAAACACCATATATTTT.

This chain connects TRBV19 to TRBJ2-7; no clear D. Germline values: CDR1 LNHDA, CDR2 SQIVND (reference sequence). Trimming left V 3 bases short and J 0 bases short, with 12 bases between. This CDR3 spans 15 amino acids. The DNA of the CDR3 is TGTGCCAGTAGTATGGGCACACCCCGCTCCTACGAGCAGTACTTC. Its translation is CASSMGTPRSYEQYF.

Here the CDR3 reads CASSWGTGRTTDTQYF. Here the CDR3 DNA reads TGTGCCAGCAGCTGGGGGACAGGGAGAACGACAGATACGCAGTATTTT. The chain links TRBV5-4 to TRBJ2-3; 9 bases are a match to TRBD1. Germline V gene data show CDR1 as SGHNT and CDR2 as YYREEE (reference sequence). This CDR3 spans 16 amino acids. With V trimmed by 3 bases and J by 3 bases, 8 bases remained unmatched. Drawing the rest from reference TRBV5-4 and TRBJ2-3, the complete variable domain is ETGVTQSPTHLIKTRGQQVTLRCSSQSGHNTVSWYQQALGQGPQFIFQYYREEENGRGNFPPRFSGLQFPNYSSELNVNALELDDSALYLCASSWGTGRTTDTQYFGPGTRLTVL.

CDR3 protein: CASSLQGVSYNEQFF. The CDR3 coding sequence is TGCGCCAGCAGCTTACAGGGGGTCTCCTACAATGAGCAGTTCTTC. V gene TRBV5-1 combines with J gene TRBJ2-1; the match to TRBD1 covers 8 bases. Germline CDR1 SGHRS, CDR2 YFSETQ. V shed 2 bases, J shed 0 bases, and the junction held 1 base outside the gene matches. The CDR3 consists of 15 residues. Supplemented by reference TRBV5-1 and TRBJ2-1, the full variable domain reads KAGVTQTPRYLIKTRGQQVTLSCSPISGHRSVSWYQQTPGQGLQFLFEYFSETQRNKGNFPGRFSGRQFSNSRSEMNVSTLELGDSALYLCASSLQGVSYNEQFFGPGTRLTVL.

This clone was detected once. The chain is built from TRBV6-2 or TRBV6-3 and TRBJ2-3, with D uncertain. Trimming took 2 bases from V and 9 from J, leaving 9 bases between them. CDR3 size: 12 residues. CDR1 and CDR2 from the germline V gene are MNHEY and SVGEGT. CDR3 protein: CASSYAHSTQYF. In DNA, the CDR3 is TGTGCCAGCAGTTACGCCCACAGCACGCAGTATTTT.

The count of this clone is one. The CDR3 DNA reads TGTGCCAGCAGCAGACTAACGGCCCAAGAGACCCAGTACTTC. Residues: CASSRLTAQETQYF. The J gene is TRBJ2-5, the V gene TRBV21-1; the table assigns TRBD2, which was not confirmed against the DNA. TRBV21-1 is listed as a pseudogene. The CDR3 is 14 amino acids.

V is TRBV27 and J is TRBJ2-7, with TRBD2 matching 8 bases. The V and J ends lost 7 bases and 3 bases, in that order; junction bases with no gene match: 23. CDR3 length: 19 amino acids. Germline V gene lookup returns CDR1 MNHEY and CDR2 SMNVEV (reference sequence). The CDR3 reads CASILSWGSGRGINYEQYF. CDR3 nucleotide sequence: TGTGCCAGCATCTTAAGTTGGGGGAGCGGGAGAGGAATAAACTACGAGCAGTACTTC.

The chain recombines TRBV15 with TRBJ2-1; 7 bases agree with TRBD2. The CDR3 has 16 residues. J was trimmed by 2 bases and V by 1 base; bases with no gene match: 5. Per germline, CDR1 LNHNV and CDR2 YYDKDF (reference sequence). The CDR3 bases are TGTGCCACCAGCAGAGGCCCTAGCGGTACCTACAATGAGCAGTTCTTC. Protein sequence: CATSRGPSGTYNEQFF.

The table lists this clone with a few counts. The chain has TRBV6-6 and TRBJ1-1, with D hard to call. V lost 0 bases, J lost 1 base, and 6 bases lay in between. Germline V gene data show CDR1 as MNHNY and CDR2 as SVGAGI (reference sequence). CDR3 length: 14 residues. The CDR3 region is CASSYSGSNTEAFF. The CDR3 DNA follows: TGTGCCAGCAGTTACTCTGGCTCGAACACTGAAGCTTTCTTT.

The chain has TRBV7-2 and TRBJ1-6; 8 positions agree with TRBD1. CDR3 size: 17 residues. The V and J ends lost 1 base and 0 bases, in that order; junction bases with no gene match: 2. Per the germline V gene, CDR1 is SGHTA and CDR2 is FQGNSA. The chain's CDR3 is CASSLGDRSSYNSPLHF. The CDR3 region has the DNA TGTGCCAGCAGCTTAGGGGACAGGAGCTCCTATAATTCACCCCTCCACTTT.

This rearrangement joins TRBV11-2 to TRBJ1-2; 8 nucleotides match TRBD1. J was trimmed by 8 bases and V by 6 bases; bases with no gene match: 8. The CDR3 covers 13 residues. Germline CDR1 SGHAT, CDR2 FQNNGV. The CDR3 nucleotides are TGTGCCAGCAGGGGGCAGGGGGCGCCCGGCTACACCTTC. This encodes CASRGQGAPGYTF.

The chain's CDR3 is CSASEQAASPQHF. The CDR3 bases are TGCAGTGCTAGTGAACAGGCGGCATCGCCCCAGCATTTT. The gene calls are TRBV20-1 and TRBJ1-5; D is possibly TRBD1 (5 bases). Trimming removed 3 bases at V and 9 bases at J, with 15 bases between. From germline, CDR1 is DFQATT and CDR2 SNEGSKA (reference sequence). The CDR3 length is 13 residues.

This sequence joins TRBV12-2 and TRBJ2-7; TRBD1 was called by the table and not checked on the DNA. TRBV12-2 is marked as a pseudogene. This CDR3 region has 15 residues. In DNA, the CDR3 is TGTGCAAGTCGACTCACCGGGACAGGGTGCTACGAGCAGTACTTC. This encodes CASRLTGTGCYEQYF.

The chain employs TRBV5-1 and TRBJ2-7, with TRBD1 matching over 11 bases. With 5 bases clipped from V and 4 bases from J, the junction kept 11 bases outside the gene matches. In germline, CDR1 is SGHRS, CDR2 YFSETQ. The CDR3 contains 16 residues. This CDR3 is CASRLTDRGLLYEQYF. CDR3 sequence (DNA): TGCGCCAGCAGGTTGACGGACAGGGGGCTTCTATACGAGCAGTACTTC.

This chain uses TRBV29-1 with TRBJ2-7; D might be TRBD1 (8 bases). Germline CDR1 is SQVTM and CDR2 is ANQGSEA. V lost 7 bases and J 5 bases, leaving 15 bases between the germline ends. CDR3 length: 12 amino acids. This CDR3 is CSALADRDEQYF. In DNA, the CDR3 is TGCAGCGCCCTAGCGGACAGGGACGAGCAGTACTTC.

V is TRBV19 and J is TRBJ1-1; 8 bases are a match to TRBD1. This CDR3 comprises 20 residues. CDR1 and CDR2 from the germline V gene are LNHDA and SQIVND (reference sequence). J was trimmed by 0 bases and V by 4 bases; bases with no gene match: 19. CDR3 in amino acids: CASSTARGLKSRRMNTEAFF. DNA for the CDR3: TGTGCCAGTAGTACTGCCAGGGGGCTTAAATCGAGGCGAATGAACACTGAAGCTTTCTTT.

This chain joins TRBV11-2 and TRBJ1-1, with TRBD1 matching over 7 bases. The CDR3 runs to 13 residues. Germline CDR1 and CDR2: SGHAT and FQNNGV. V trimming: 6 bases; J trimming: 7 bases; junction bases outside the gene matches: 8. As DNA, the CDR3 is TGTGCCAGCAGGCCCGTCACAGGGGTTGAAGCTTTCTTT. Its translation is CASRPVTGVEAFF.

V usage is TRBV9 and J usage is TRBJ2-3, with a weak D call TRBD1 (5 bases). In germline, CDR1 is SGDLS, CDR2 YYNGEE. The CDR3 length is 14 residues. Deletions cut 1 base from V and 2 bases from J, with 8 bases between. DNA of the CDR3: TGTGCCAGCAGCGTACAGGGCATCACAGATACGCAGTATTTT. Residues: CASSVQGITDTQYF.

This clone appeared a single time. The chain employs TRBV6-2 or TRBV6-3 and TRBJ2-5; TRBD2 aligns across 12 bases. The germline V gene encodes CDR1 MNHEY and CDR2 SVGEGT. The CDR3 is made up of 16 amino acids. V dropped 2 bases and J dropped 2; count of bases not matched to a gene: 3. The CDR3 reads CASSYPGTSGQETQYF. CDR3 coding DNA: TGTGCCAGCAGTTACCCCGGGACTAGCGGGCAAGAGACCCAGTACTTC.

The chain has TRBV6-5 and TRBJ2-7; D remains unclear. The V gene lost 4 bases and the J gene lost 3 bases, with 4 bases spanning the gap. The CDR3 has 11 amino acids. CDR1 and CDR2 from the germline V gene are MNHEY and SVGAGI. In DNA, the CDR3 is TGTGCCAGCAGTTCCAACTACGAGCAGTACTTC. Protein: CASSSNYEQYF.

The chain recombines TRBV9 with TRBJ1-1; TRBD1 might be the D (5 bases). V lost 3 bases and J lost 1, with 34 bases in between. This CDR3 has 22 residues. Germline V lookup: CDR1 SGDLS, CDR2 YYNGEE. The CDR3: CASSGHGGVIPEGLLANTEAFF. CDR3 nucleotide sequence: TGTGCCAGCAGCGGCCATGGGGGGGTTATCCCCGAGGGGCTTTTAGCGAACACTGAAGCTTTCTTT.

This clone was counted a single time. The CDR3 sequence: CASSELDSYSYEQYF. In nucleotides, the CDR3 is TGTGCCAGCAGTGAACTGGACAGCTACTCCTACGAGCAGTACTTC. The chain recombines TRBV6-1 with TRBJ2-7, with a weak D call TRBD1 (6 bases). V was clipped by 2 bases and J by 0 bases, with 11 bases between them. CDR1 and CDR2 (germline): MNHNS, SASEGT. This CDR3 region has 15 residues.